These 25 T cell receptor beta chains were all obtained from the same sample, sequenced in a study of blood T cell repertoires in COVID-19. Libraries were prepared by immunoSEQ multiplex PCR; TCRdb keeps only in-frame clonotypes and omits some of them. The data hold roughly 260,000 clones, with around 90% observed a single time. Sequencing was carried out using peripheral blood. These receptors came from a person between 18 and 35 years old with COVID-19, enrolled during active disease.

V and J are TRBV28 and TRBJ2-7; TRBD2 agrees at 7 bases. Per germline, CDR1 MDHEN and CDR2 SYDVKM. The ends lost 6 bases at V and 2 bases at J; junction bases unmatched: 10. The length of the CDR3 is 15 residues. Written as DNA, the CDR3 is TGTGCCAGCAGCCCCGGGGAGGGGACCACCTACGAGCAGTACTTC. Its protein is CASSPGEGTTYEQYF.

This rearrangement joins TRBV4-1 to TRBJ2-7; 8 nucleotides align to TRBD1. The CDR3 is 15 residues long. V lost 3 bases to trimming and J lost 0 bases; unmatched junction nucleotides: 4. CDR1 MGHRA and CDR2 YSYEKL come from the germline V gene. CDR3 sequence: CASSQLTGASYEQYF. The CDR3 DNA sequence: TGCGCCAGCAGCCAGCTGACAGGGGCCTCCTACGAGCAGTACTTC.

The V call is TRBV2, the J call TRBJ2-4; possibly TRBD2 for D (6 bases). Germline-derived CDR1 and CDR2 are SNHLY and FYNNEI. V was cut by 0 bases and J by 9 bases, with 21 bases left in between. CDR3 length: 17 residues. DNA of the CDR3: TGTGCCAGCAGTGAAGCGCGGGGACTGCTTGAAGTTGGCATTCAGTACTTC. It is translated as CASSEARGLLEVGIQYF.

This chain links TRBV9 with TRBJ1-2; 9 bases match TRBD1. Germline V lookup: CDR1 SGDLS, CDR2 YYNGEE. The trim removed 0 bases at V and 7 bases at J, leaving 7 bases unmatched. This CDR3 is 15 amino acids long. The CDR3 protein is CASSVAQQGAGGYTF. CDR3 in DNA: TGTGCCAGCAGCGTAGCTCAACAGGGGGCCGGTGGCTACACCTTC.

This rearrangement joins TRBV5-6 to TRBJ2-1, with D possibly matching TRBD2 (5 bases). The V gene lost 4 bases and the J gene lost 9 bases, with 23 bases spanning the gap. CDR3 size: 16 residues. Germline CDR1 SGHDT, CDR2 YYEEEE. The DNA of the CDR3 is TGTGCCAGCAGCCGGGGTGGGCCAATGGGGTTAGGTGAGCAGTTCTTC. The encoded protein is CASSRGGPMGLGEQFF. The whole variable domain, remainder taken from reference TRBV5-6 and TRBJ2-1, is DAGVTQSPTHLIKTRGQQVTLRCSPKSGHDTVSWYQQALGQGPQFIFQYYEEEERQRGNFPDRFSGHQFPNYSSELNVNALLLGDSALYLCASSRGGPMGLGEQFFGPGTRLTVL.

The chain has TRBV6-5 and TRBJ1-3, with unresolved D. The CDR3 loop spans 14 amino acids. V was clipped by 6 bases and J by 1 base, with 10 bases between them. The germline V gene has CDR1 MNHEY and CDR2 SVGAGI. The CDR3 nucleotides are TGTGCCAGCAGCCCCGGTTTATCTGGAAACACCATATATTTT. Translation: CASSPGLSGNTIYF.

The V gene is TRBV7-9, the J gene TRBJ2-1, with 7 bases identical to TRBD2. J gave up 6 bases and V 3 bases, and 14 bases lay outside the gene matches. The CDR3 extends over 17 amino acids. The germline V gene encodes CDR1 SEHNR and CDR2 FQNEAQ (reference sequence). The CDR3 loop reads CASSLTELAGGGNEQFF. The DNA for the CDR3 is TGTGCCAGCAGCTTGACAGAATTAGCGGGTGGGGGCAATGAGCAGTTCTTC.

This sequence joins TRBV28 and TRBJ1-6; D is uncertain. V was trimmed by 4 bases and J by 3 bases, leaving 10 bases between them. CDR1 is MDHEN and CDR2 is SYDVKM in the germline V gene. CDR3 length: 15 amino acids. DNA of the CDR3: TGTGCCAGCAGTTCTGGCGGACTCTATAATTCACCCCTCCACTTT. Amino acids: CASSSGGLYNSPLHF.

This chain links TRBV19 with TRBJ2-1, with 9 bases aligning to TRBD2. Germline V gene lookup returns CDR1 LNHDA and CDR2 SQIVND (reference sequence). The junction had 7 bases not matched to a gene; V was cut back by 6 bases and J by 10 bases. The CDR3 runs 13 residues. The CDR3 nucleotides read TGTGCCAGTAGAGATCTAGCGGGGCTGGAGCAGTTCTTC. Its translation is CASRDLAGLEQFF.

The chain uses TRBV5-1 and TRBJ1-2; TRBD1 matches at 8 bases. This CDR3 contains 13 residues. The V and J ends lost 1 base and 6 bases, in that order; junction bases with no gene match: 2. Germline values: CDR1 SGHRS, CDR2 YFSETQ. The CDR3 loop reads CASSLSGGDGYTF. The CDR3 DNA sequence: TGCGCCAGCAGCTTGTCAGGGGGCGATGGCTACACCTTC. Looking up the rest from reference TRBV5-1 and TRBJ1-2 gives the full variable domain: KAGVTQTPRYLIKTRGQQVTLSCSPISGHRSVSWYQQTPGQGLQFLFEYFSETQRNKGNFPGRFSGRQFSNSRSEMNVSTLELGDSALYLCASSLSGGDGYTFGSGTRLTVV.

The rearrangement links TRBV4-1 to TRBJ2-7, with 9 bases aligning to TRBD1. The junction had 5 bases not matched to a gene; V was cut back by 4 bases and J by 1 base. This CDR3 is built from 15 residues. Germline values: CDR1 MGHRA, CDR2 YSYEKL. CDR3 sequence reads: CASSRYRGPSYEQYF. The CDR3 coding sequence is TGCGCCAGCAGCCGTTACAGGGGGCCGTCCTACGAGCAGTACTTC.

The chain joins TRBV4-1 to TRBJ2-5; a weak D match, TRBD1 (6 bases). Germline lookup yields CDR1 MGHRA and CDR2 YSYEKL. The V and J ends lost 0 bases and 3 bases respectively, with 11 bases between them. This CDR3 comprises 15 residues. CDR3 nucleotides: TGCGCCAGCAGCCAAGATCCACAGGGTAAAGAGACCCAGTACTTC. It is translated as CASSQDPQGKETQYF.

This clone occurred once. The chain is built from TRBV12-3 or TRBV12-4 and TRBJ2-5, with a possible D match to TRBD2 (5 bases). V was trimmed by 3 bases and J by 2 bases, leaving 7 bases between them. This CDR3 comprises 13 residues. CDR3 sequence reads: CASSFGNQETQYF. The CDR3 region has the DNA TGTGCCAGCAGTTTCGGGAATCAAGAGACCCAGTACTTC.

This chain joins TRBV5-6 and TRBJ2-3; no firm D call. V was pared by 0 bases and J by 1 base, with 3 bases between. The CDR3 is made up of 13 amino acids. Germline lookup yields CDR1 SGHDT and CDR2 YYEEEE. For the CDR3, the DNA is TGTGCCAGCAGCTTGGTAGGCACAGATACGCAGTATTTT. Amino acid sequence: CASSLVGTDTQYF.

This clone appeared a single time. The chain joins TRBV21-1 to TRBJ2-7; TRBD2, as called in the table, went unchecked against the DNA. TRBV21-1 is a pseudogene. The CDR3 consists of 16 residues. The CDR3 loop reads CASSKGCLFSSYEQYF. The CDR3 coding sequence is TGTGCCAGCAGCAAAGGGTGCCTCTTTAGCTCCTACGAGCAGTACTTC.

V gene TRBV28 combines with J gene TRBJ1-6, with 9 bases that match TRBD1. The CDR3 consists of 14 residues. The germline V gene has CDR1 MDHEN and CDR2 SYDVKM. The junction had 7 bases not matched to a gene; V was cut back by 6 bases and J by 10 bases. The CDR3 reads CASSPGTGPSPLHF. CDR3 sequence (DNA): TGTGCCAGCAGCCCCGGGACAGGGCCATCACCCCTCCACTTT.

This chain links TRBV7-2 with TRBJ2-5; D possibly corresponds to TRBD1 (5 bases). The germline V and J ends were trimmed by 4 bases and 2 bases, with 14 bases remaining between them. The CDR3 runs 15 residues. Germline CDR1 reads SGHTA; CDR2 reads FQGNSA. This CDR3 reads CASSYEPGLQETQYF. For the CDR3, the DNA is TGTGCCAGCAGCTACGAGCCAGGGTTGCAAGAGACCCAGTACTTC.

The chain has TRBV10-3 and TRBJ1-5; tentatively, D is TRBD1 (6 bases). CDR3 length equals 14 residues. The V end was cut by 5 bases, the J end by 3 bases, with 11 bases between. Germline CDR1 and CDR2: ENHRY and SYGVKD. In DNA, the CDR3 is TGTGCCATCAGTTCACAGGGAACCAATCAGCCCCAGCATTTT. Translating it yields CAISSQGTNQPQHF.

This clone has only a few counts. The rearrangement links TRBV18 to TRBJ2-7, with D possibly TRBD1 on 6 matching bases. The CDR3 totals 13 residues. V dropped 8 bases and J dropped 2 bases, with 13 bases sitting between them. Germline assignment: CDR1 KGHSH and CDR2 LQKENI. CDR3: CASKVGAPYEQYF. In nucleotides, the CDR3 is TGTGCCAGCAAAGTGGGGGCCCCCTACGAGCAGTACTTC.

The table lists this clone with a count of one. The chain carries TRBV3-1 (or the pseudogene TRBV3-2) and TRBJ1-3; tentative D call: TRBD1 (5 bases). CDR1 is LGHDT, CDR2 YNNKEL, per germline (reference sequence). V gave up 3 bases and J gave up 2 bases, with 14 bases separating them. This CDR3 is built from 16 residues. CDR3 sequence: CASSHRERIAGNTIYF. In DNA, the CDR3 is TGTGCCAGCAGCCACAGGGAAAGGATTGCTGGAAACACCATATATTTT.

CDR3 nucleotides: TGTGCCAGCAACGACGGAGTAATAGTTCCGATTAATGGATCCTACAATGAGCAGTTCTTC. Protein product: CASNDGVIVPINGSYNEQFF. This chain uses TRBV6-4 with TRBJ2-1; D uncertain. The germline V gene encodes CDR1 MRHNA and CDR2 SNTAGT. The CDR3 covers 20 residues. Trimming shortened V by 7 bases and J by 1 base, and 29 bases separated the two germline ends.

The chain couples TRBV18 to TRBJ2-3, with a possible D match to TRBD1 (5 bases). Germline values: CDR1 KGHSH, CDR2 LQKENI. The V end lost 6 bases, the J end lost 10 bases, and 14 bases lay between the germline ends. The CDR3 consists of 12 residues. CDR3 coding DNA: TGTGCCAGCTCCCCAGACTTGGGGCCGCAGTATTTT. It specifies CASSPDLGPQYF.

V is TRBV7-9 and J is TRBJ1-2, with 10 bases that match TRBD1. Germline V gene sequence: CDR1 SEHNR, CDR2 FQNEAQ (reference sequence). The CDR3 contains 15 residues. V was clipped by 9 bases and J by 4 bases; unmatched bases: 11. CDR3 DNA: TGTGCCAGTGGGACAGGGGACGACTTGGTCTATGGCTACACCTTC. Translation gives CASGTGDDLVYGYTF.

The chain uses TRBV7-9 and TRBJ2-1; 7 bases line up with TRBD2. Per germline, CDR1 SEHNR and CDR2 FQNEAQ (reference sequence). V lost 3 bases and J lost 8; bases outside the gene matches: 10. The CDR3 loop spans 15 amino acids. CDR3 sequence reads: CASSFPRTSPHEQFF. The CDR3 DNA is TGTGCCAGCAGCTTTCCCAGGACTAGTCCTCATGAGCAGTTCTTC.

V gene TRBV14 combines with J gene TRBJ1-2; no reliable D call. The CDR3 consists of 12 residues. Germline CDR1 SGHDN, CDR2 FVKESK. Trimming stripped 4 bases from V and 4 bases from J, with 7 bases between. The CDR3 here is CASSPGIYGYTF. CDR3 nucleotides: TGTGCCAGCAGCCCGGGGATCTATGGCTACACCTTC.